This T cell receptor (beta chain) was recorded in a study of shared clonotypes between healthy human individuals. CDR1 is MNHEY, CDR2 SMNVEV, per germline (reference sequence). This CDR3 comprises 15 residues. V dropped 1 base and J dropped 5 bases, with 14 bases sitting between them. Data came from immunoSEQ multiplex PCR; TCRdb stores just in-frame clones and leaves some out. The data show about 2.1 million clones, roughly 93% seen once. Naive CD8 isolation took CD45RO-negative cells positively selected for CCR7 and excluded terminally differentiated effector memory CD45RA+ cells. The chain is built from TRBV27 and TRBJ2-5, with D possibly being TRBD2 (7 bases). This sequence was found in a man younger than 30 in good health. Some clones in this sample may be carry-over from other donors' samples. Sequencing was performed on naive CD8+ T cells from PBMCs. In nucleotides, the CDR3 is TGTGCCAGCAGTTTATGGGGGGGGCCGAGGGAGACCCAGTACTTC. It translates to CASSLWGGPRETQYF.